This passage covers 15 T cell receptor beta chains from one sample sequenced in a study of response to subunit inactivated influenza vaccine. In TCRdb, the RT-PCR reads were re-called with MiXCR into one record per CDR3 protein. The repertoire holds about 520,000 distinct CDR3 sequences, approximately 24% seen once, with approximately 2% in the top ten. Here the sequenced sample was CD4+ T cells sorted from PBMCs, taken less than 6 days after vaccination. The receptors stem from a man in his forties or fifties who received an inactivated influenza vaccine.

This clonotype has a handful of counts. This chain uses TRBV3-1 with TRBJ2-1, with 8 nucleotides matching TRBD1. This CDR3 is 16 amino acids long. With V trimmed by 4 bases and J by 1 base, 6 bases remained unmatched. Germline CDR1 LGHDT, CDR2 YNNKEL (reference sequence). CDR3 in DNA: TGTGCCAGCAGCCGAGCAGGGGGCGCATCCTACAATGAGCAGTTCTTC. This gives the protein CASSRAGGASYNEQFF.

The rearrangement uses TRBV28 and TRBJ2-7; 9 nucleotides align to TRBD1. V dropped 5 bases and J dropped 3; count of bases not matched to a gene: 8. In germline, CDR1 is MDHEN, CDR2 SYDVKM. The CDR3 spans 15 residues. CDR3 DNA sequence: TGTGCCAGCAGTGACTCCGGGACAGGGTACTACGAGCAGTACTTC. This gives the protein CASSDSGTGYYEQYF.

This clonotype was seen only a few times. This chain joins TRBV28 and TRBJ1-2; D might be TRBD1 (5 bases). V was cut by 4 bases and J by 9 bases, with 12 bases left in between. Germline V lookup: CDR1 MDHEN, CDR2 SYDVKM. The CDR3 spans 12 residues. The CDR3, as DNA: TGTGCCAGCAGTTCAGGGTATAATCGCTACACCTTC. It encodes CASSSGYNRYTF.

In nucleotides, the CDR3 is TGTGCCACCACCTCCAGTTACGAGCAGTACTTC. The encoded protein is CATTSSYEQYF. J is TRBJ2-7 and V is TRBV28; D not resolved. Germline V gives CDR1 MDHEN, CDR2 SYDVKM. The CDR3 length is 11 residues. V lost 10 bases to trimming and J lost 4 bases, with 11 bases between them.

The chain joins TRBV28 to TRBJ1-4, with a tentative D call TRBD1 (6 bases). The CDR3 extends over 14 amino acids. Germline-derived CDR1 and CDR2 are MDHEN and SYDVKM. V shed 6 bases and J shed 5 bases, with 13 bases lying between them. CDR3 in amino acids: CASSFRQANEKLFF. The CDR3 bases are TGTGCCAGCAGCTTCCGACAGGCAAATGAAAAACTGTTTTTT. Full variable domain (outside the CDR3, taken from reference TRBV28 and TRBJ1-4): DVKVTQSSRYLVKRTGEKVFLECVQDMDHENMFWYRQDPGLGLRLIYFSYDVKMKEKGDIPEGYSVSREKKERFSLILESASTNQTSMYLCASSFRQANEKLFFGSGTQLSVL.

This clonotype was detected a few times. The chain is built from TRBV12-3 or TRBV12-4 and TRBJ2-7; perhaps TRBD1 as D (6 bases). The CDR3 is 15 residues long. Deletions cut 3 bases from V and 4 bases from J, with 16 bases between. In nucleotides, the CDR3 is TGTGCCAGCAGTTTGAGGACAGAAACCGGTTACGAGCAGTACTTC. Its translation is CASSLRTETGYEQYF.

The chain links TRBV9 to TRBJ1-2; D is ambiguous. Looked up from germline, CDR1 is SGDLS and CDR2 is YYNGEE. V was clipped by 3 bases and J by 1 base, with 4 bases between them. The CDR3 extends over 12 amino acids. CDR3 coding DNA: TGTGCCAGCAGCGGGGTTAACTATGGCTACACCTTC. Its translation is CASSGVNYGYTF.

This chain joins TRBV12-3 or TRBV12-4 and TRBJ2-5, with 7 bases identical to TRBD2. Trimming removed 3 bases from V and 3 bases from J; junction bases left unmatched: 4. This CDR3 has 14 amino acids. The CDR3 coding sequence is TGTGCCAGCAGTTTTTCGGGGAGGGAAGAGACCCAGTACTTC. Protein: CASSFSGREETQYF.

This chain links TRBV6-2 or TRBV6-3 with TRBJ2-3; 8 bases align to TRBD1. Per germline, CDR1 MNHEY and CDR2 SVGEGT. The CDR3 sequence is 18 residues long. The junction had 14 bases not matched to a gene; V was cut back by 0 bases and J by 6 bases. The CDR3 region is CASSYSPDRGVLGDTQYF. The CDR3 DNA is TGTGCCAGCAGTTACTCTCCCGACAGGGGAGTTCTGGGGGATACGCAGTATTTT.

The chain joins TRBV5-1 to TRBJ1-4; weak D call: TRBD1 (6 bases). Trimming stripped 4 bases from V and 7 bases from J, with 17 bases between. The germline gives CDR1 SGHRS, CDR2 YFSETQ. This CDR3 spans 15 amino acids. CDR3 protein: CASSTDRQGGEKLFF. The CDR3 DNA sequence: TGCGCCAGCAGCACAGACAGGCAAGGGGGTGAAAAACTGTTTTTT. The complete variable domain, with remaining parts taken from reference TRBV5-1 and TRBJ1-4, reads KAGVTQTPRYLIKTRGQQVTLSCSPISGHRSVSWYQQTPGQGLQFLFEYFSETQRNKGNFPGRFSGRQFSNSRSEMNVSTLELGDSALYLCASSTDRQGGEKLFFGSGTQLSVL.

The V and J genes are TRBV20-1 and TRBJ2-7; 8 positions match TRBD2. CDR1 is DFQATT, CDR2 SNEGSKA, per germline (reference sequence). Unmatched junction bases numbered 2, after V lost 1 base and J lost 3 bases. This CDR3 has 13 amino acids. For the CDR3, the DNA is TGCAGTGCTAGAGCGGGGGGGTACTACGAGCAGTACTTC. It codes for CSARAGGYYEQYF.

This clonotype has just a few counts. The gene calls are TRBV12-3 or TRBV12-4 and TRBJ2-3; TRBD1 or TRBD2 may be the D gene (6 bases each). V lost 0 bases, J lost 4 bases, and 11 bases lay in between. The CDR3 is 15 amino acids. CDR3 amino acids: CASSLALGGSDTQYF. DNA of the CDR3: TGTGCCAGCAGTTTAGCGCTAGGGGGGTCAGATACGCAGTATTTT.

This chain links TRBV29-1 with TRBJ2-1; D is ambiguous. Germline V gene sequence: CDR1 SQVTM, CDR2 ANQGSEA. This CDR3 is built from 12 residues. V lost 4 bases and J lost 7, with 11 bases in between. CDR3 nucleotide sequence: TGCAGCGTTGCGAAGGGATGGAATGAGCAGTTCTTC. Encoded protein: CSVAKGWNEQFF.

This chain connects TRBV7-9 to TRBJ2-1; 8 positions match TRBD2. The germline CDR1 and CDR2 sequences are SEHNR and FQNEAQ (reference sequence). V was clipped by 5 bases and J by 8 bases; unmatched bases: 11. CDR3 size: 15 residues. The CDR3 here is CASSLTGTRPYEQFF. The CDR3 region has the DNA TGTGCCAGCAGCCTAACCGGGACTAGACCTTATGAGCAGTTCTTC. Supplemented by reference TRBV7-9 and TRBJ2-1, the full variable domain reads DTGVSQNPRHKITKRGQNVTFRCDPISEHNRLYWYRQTLGQGPEFLTYFQNEAQLEKSRLLSDRFSAERPKGSFSTLEIQRTEQGDSAMYLCASSLTGTRPYEQFFGPGTRLTVL.

This clonotype was observed a handful of times. V gene TRBV7-2 combines with J gene TRBJ2-1; the match to TRBD2 covers 8 bases. V gave up 8 bases and J gave up 2 bases; unmatched junction bases: 5. This CDR3 spans 14 amino acids. Germline CDR1 SGHTA, CDR2 FQGNSA. The CDR3 nucleotides are TGTGCCAGCTCCGGGCGGGGGGCCTACAATGAGCAGTTCTTC. It specifies CASSGRGAYNEQFF.